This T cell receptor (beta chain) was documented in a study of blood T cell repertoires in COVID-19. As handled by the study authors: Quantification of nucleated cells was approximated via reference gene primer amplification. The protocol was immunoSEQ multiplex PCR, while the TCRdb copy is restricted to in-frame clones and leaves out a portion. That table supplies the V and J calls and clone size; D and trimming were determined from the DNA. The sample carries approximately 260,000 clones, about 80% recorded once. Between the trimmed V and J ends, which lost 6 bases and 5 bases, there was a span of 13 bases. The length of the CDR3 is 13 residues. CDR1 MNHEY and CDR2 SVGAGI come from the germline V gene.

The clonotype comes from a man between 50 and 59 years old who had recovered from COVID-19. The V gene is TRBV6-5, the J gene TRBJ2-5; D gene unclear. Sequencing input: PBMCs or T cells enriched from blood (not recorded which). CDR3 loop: CASSPPGTETQYF. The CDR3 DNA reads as TGTGCCAGCAGCCCACCAGGAACGGAGACCCAGTACTTC.